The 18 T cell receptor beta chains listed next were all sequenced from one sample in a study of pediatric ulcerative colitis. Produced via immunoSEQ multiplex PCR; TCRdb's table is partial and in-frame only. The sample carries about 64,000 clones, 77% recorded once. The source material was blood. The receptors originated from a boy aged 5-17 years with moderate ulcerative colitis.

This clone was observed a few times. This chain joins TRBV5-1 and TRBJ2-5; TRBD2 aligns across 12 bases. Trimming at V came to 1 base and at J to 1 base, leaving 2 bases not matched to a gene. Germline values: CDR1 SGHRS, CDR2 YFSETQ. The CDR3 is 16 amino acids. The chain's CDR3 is CASSLTSGGTQETQYF. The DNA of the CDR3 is TGCGCCAGCAGCTTGACTAGCGGGGGGACCCAAGAGACCCAGTACTTC.

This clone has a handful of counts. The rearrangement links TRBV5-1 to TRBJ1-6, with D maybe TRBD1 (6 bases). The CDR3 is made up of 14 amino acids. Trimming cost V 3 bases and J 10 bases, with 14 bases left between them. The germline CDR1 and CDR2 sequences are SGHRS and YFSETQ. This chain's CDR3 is CASSSNGGRSPLHF. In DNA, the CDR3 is TGCGCCAGCAGCTCAAATGGGGGGCGATCACCCCTCCACTTT.

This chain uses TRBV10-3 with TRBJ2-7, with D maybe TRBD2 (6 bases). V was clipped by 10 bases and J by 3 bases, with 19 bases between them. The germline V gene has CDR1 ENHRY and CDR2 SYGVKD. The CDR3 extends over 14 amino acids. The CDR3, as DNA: TGTGCCACCCATTCTGGCGGGACGGGCTACGAGCAGTACTTC. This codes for CATHSGGTGYEQYF.

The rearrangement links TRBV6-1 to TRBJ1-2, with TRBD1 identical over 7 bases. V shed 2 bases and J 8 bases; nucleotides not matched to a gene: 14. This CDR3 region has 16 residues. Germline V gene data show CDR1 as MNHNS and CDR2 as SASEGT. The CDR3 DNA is TGTGCCAGCAGTGAAATTCTGGAGGGGGCAGGTGGAGGCTACACCTTC. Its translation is CASSEILEGAGGGYTF.

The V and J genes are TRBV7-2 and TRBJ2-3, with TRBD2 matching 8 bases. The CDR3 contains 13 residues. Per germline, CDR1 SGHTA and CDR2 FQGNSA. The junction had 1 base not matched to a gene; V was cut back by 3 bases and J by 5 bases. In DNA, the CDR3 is TGTGCCAGCAGCTTGGGACTAGAAGATACGCAGTATTTT. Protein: CASSLGLEDTQYF.

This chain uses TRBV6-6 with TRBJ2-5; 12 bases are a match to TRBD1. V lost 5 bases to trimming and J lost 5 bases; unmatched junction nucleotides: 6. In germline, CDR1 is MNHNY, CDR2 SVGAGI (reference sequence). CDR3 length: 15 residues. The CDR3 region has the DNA TGTGCCAGCAGTCGTGGGACAGGGGGCTCGGAGACCCAGTACTTC. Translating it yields CASSRGTGGSETQYF.

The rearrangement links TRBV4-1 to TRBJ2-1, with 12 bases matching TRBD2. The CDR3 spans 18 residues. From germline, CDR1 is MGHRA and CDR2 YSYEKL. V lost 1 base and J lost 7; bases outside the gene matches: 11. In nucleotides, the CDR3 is TGCGCCAGCAGCCAAGTCGACCTGGGACTAGCGGGCCCTAATGAGCAGTTCTTC. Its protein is CASSQVDLGLAGPNEQFF.

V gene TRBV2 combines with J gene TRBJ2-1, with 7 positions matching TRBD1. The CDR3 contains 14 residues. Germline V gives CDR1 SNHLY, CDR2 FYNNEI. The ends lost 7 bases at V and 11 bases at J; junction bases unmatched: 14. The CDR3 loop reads CASTEGRGIYQQFF. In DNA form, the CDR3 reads TGTGCCAGCACCGAGGGCAGGGGGATTTATCAGCAGTTCTTC.

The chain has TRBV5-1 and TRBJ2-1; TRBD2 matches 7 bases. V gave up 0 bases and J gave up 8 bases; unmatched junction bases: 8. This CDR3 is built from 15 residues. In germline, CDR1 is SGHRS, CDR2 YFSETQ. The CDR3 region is CASSLVIASGDEQFF. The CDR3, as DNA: TGCGCCAGCAGCTTGGTTATCGCGAGCGGGGATGAGCAGTTCTTC.

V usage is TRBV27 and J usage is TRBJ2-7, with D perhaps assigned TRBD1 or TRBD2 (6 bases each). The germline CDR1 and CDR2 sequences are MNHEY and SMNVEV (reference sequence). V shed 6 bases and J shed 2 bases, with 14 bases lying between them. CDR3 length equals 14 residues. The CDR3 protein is CASSRWGATYEQYF. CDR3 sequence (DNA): TGTGCCAGCAGCAGGTGGGGGGCAACCTACGAGCAGTACTTC.

CDR3 region: CASSHPHPATNEKLFF. The CDR3 DNA follows: TGCGCCAGCAGCCACCCCCACCCTGCAACTAATGAAAAACTGTTTTTT. This chain joins TRBV4-1 and TRBJ1-4; D not resolved. Trimming took 3 bases from V and 0 from J, leaving 11 bases between them. The germline CDR1 and CDR2 sequences are MGHRA and YSYEKL. The CDR3 spans 16 residues.

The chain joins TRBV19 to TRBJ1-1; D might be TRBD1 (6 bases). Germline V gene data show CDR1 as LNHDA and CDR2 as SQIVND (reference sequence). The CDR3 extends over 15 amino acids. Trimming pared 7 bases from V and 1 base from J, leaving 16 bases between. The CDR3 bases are TGTGCCAGTACCCCAGGGGCGCGAAAGAACACTGAAGCTTTCTTT. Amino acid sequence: CASTPGARKNTEAFF.

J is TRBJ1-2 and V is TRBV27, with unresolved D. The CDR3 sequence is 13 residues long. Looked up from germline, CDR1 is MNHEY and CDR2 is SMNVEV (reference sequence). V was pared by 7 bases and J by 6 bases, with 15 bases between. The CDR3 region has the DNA TGTGCCAGCAAGCGATCTGGGAGAGATGGCTACACCTTC. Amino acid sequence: CASKRSGRDGYTF.

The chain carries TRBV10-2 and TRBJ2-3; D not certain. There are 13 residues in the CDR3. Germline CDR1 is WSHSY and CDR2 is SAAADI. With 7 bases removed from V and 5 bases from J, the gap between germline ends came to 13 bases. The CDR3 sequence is CASNDNLKDTQYF. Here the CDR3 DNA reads TGCGCCAGCAATGACAATCTCAAAGATACGCAGTATTTT.

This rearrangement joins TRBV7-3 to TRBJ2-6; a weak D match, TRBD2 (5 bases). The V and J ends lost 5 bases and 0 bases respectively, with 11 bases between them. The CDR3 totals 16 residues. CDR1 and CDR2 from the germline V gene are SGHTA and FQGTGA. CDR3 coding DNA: TGTGCCAGCAGCCCCGGACTGCACTCTGGGGCCAACGTCCTGACTTTC. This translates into CASSPGLHSGANVLTF.

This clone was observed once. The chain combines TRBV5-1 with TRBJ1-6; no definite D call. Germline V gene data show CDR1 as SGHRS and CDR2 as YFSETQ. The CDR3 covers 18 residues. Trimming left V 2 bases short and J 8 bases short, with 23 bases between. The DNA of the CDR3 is TGCGCCAGCAGCTTTGCGCCGGGCCAACGGGCCAACGATTCACCCCTCCACTTT. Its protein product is CASSFAPGQRANDSPLHF.

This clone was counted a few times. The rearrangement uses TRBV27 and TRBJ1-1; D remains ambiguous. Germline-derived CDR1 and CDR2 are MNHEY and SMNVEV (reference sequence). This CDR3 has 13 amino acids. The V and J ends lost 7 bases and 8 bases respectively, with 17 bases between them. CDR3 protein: CASKNTRVGEAFF. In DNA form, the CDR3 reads TGTGCCAGCAAGAACACCCGCGTTGGGGAAGCTTTCTTT.

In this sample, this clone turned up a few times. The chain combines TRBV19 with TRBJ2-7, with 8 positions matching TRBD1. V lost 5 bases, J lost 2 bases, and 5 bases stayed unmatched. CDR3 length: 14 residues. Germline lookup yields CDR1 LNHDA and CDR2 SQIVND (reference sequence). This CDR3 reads CASSLDRGPYEQYF. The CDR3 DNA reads TGTGCCAGTAGTCTTGACAGGGGTCCCTACGAGCAGTACTTC.